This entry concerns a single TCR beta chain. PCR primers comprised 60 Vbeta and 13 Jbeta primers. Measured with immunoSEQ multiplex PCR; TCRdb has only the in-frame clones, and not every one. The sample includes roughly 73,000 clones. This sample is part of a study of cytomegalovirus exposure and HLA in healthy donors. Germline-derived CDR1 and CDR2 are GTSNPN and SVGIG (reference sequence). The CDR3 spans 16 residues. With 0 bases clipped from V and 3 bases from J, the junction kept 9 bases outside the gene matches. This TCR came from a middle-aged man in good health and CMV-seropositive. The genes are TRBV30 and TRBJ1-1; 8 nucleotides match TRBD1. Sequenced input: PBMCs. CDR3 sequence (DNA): TGTGCCTGGAGTGTAACTTCCCAGGGGGCGGACACTGAAGCTTTCTTT. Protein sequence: CAWSVTSQGADTEAFF.